This T cell receptor beta chain was captured by sequencing in a study of T cell repertoires in cytomegalovirus infection. Study context: Newly reported HLA-C-restricted and thoroughly characterized HLA-B-restricted CMV epitopes were employed. Both a matching HLA type and CMV infection were indicated by public TCR beta signatures. Study-wide findings and caveats: There were HLA-C-restricted CMV-specific TCR beta clonotypes dominating the ex vivo response.

On this clonotype itself: The antigen is unknown.

TCRdb independently ran MiXCR on the reads; one entry per CDR3 protein. The table has approximately 270,000 distinct CDR3 sequences, less than 25% seen once. The V gene end was trimmed by 2 bases and the J gene end by 3 bases; junction bases not matched to a gene: 1. The CDR3 length is 14 residues. Per germline, CDR1 KGHSH and CDR2 LQKENI. V gene TRBV18 combines with J gene TRBJ1-2, with 9 bases aligning to TRBD1. The source is a human donor in good health (CMV status not recorded). Some clones in this sample may be carry-over from other donors' samples. The sample here was cultured PBMCs, taken from culture after CMV antigen stimulation. The DNA of the CDR3 is TGTGCCAGCTCACCAGACAGGGGGGACTATGGCTACACCTTC. The encoded protein is CASSPDRGDYGYTF.